These T cell receptor beta chains were read from a single sample in a study of blood T cell repertoires in COVID-19. Generated by immunoSEQ multiplex PCR, the TCRdb table keeps only in-frame clones and is missing some. This table holds 250,000 to 300,000 clones, about 90% found once. The sample consisted of peripheral blood. Receptors originate from a woman aged 45-65 years with COVID-19, enrolled during active disease. The CDR3 runs from the conserved cysteine through the conserved F or W. The D gene is left open where the match is weak. Only some rows state a clone size, as once, few, many or a class for expanded clones.

d_gene	v_gene	j_gene	abundance	CDR3aa	CDR3nt
.	TRBV5-1	TRBJ1-2	.	CASSPALGLSSGYGYTF	TGCGCCAGCAGCCCCGCTCTGGGACTGAGTAGTGGCTATGGCTACACCTTC
TRBD1	TRBV5-1	TRBJ1-1	.	CASRTDRGVTEAFF	TGCGCCAGCAGAACGGACAGGGGGGTTACTGAAGCTTTCTTT
TRBD1	TRBV12-5	TRBJ1-5	.	CASGVGTVGDQPQHF	TGTGCTAGTGGGGTAGGGACAGTTGGTGATCAGCCCCAGCATTTT
.	TRBV13	TRBJ2-3	.	CASSFLSTDTQYF	TGTGCCAGCAGCTTTCTAAGCACAGATACGCAGTATTTT
.	TRBV11-2	TRBJ2-7	.	CASSYRRGGVSSYEQYF	TGTGCCAGCAGCTACAGACGTGGCGGGGTGAGCTCCTACGAGCAGTACTTC
.	TRBV7-9	TRBJ1-1	.	CASSQQGWNTEAFF	TGTGCCAGCAGCCAACAGGGCTGGAACACTGAAGCTTTCTTT
.	TRBV7-9	TRBJ1-1	.	CASSLAGEAEAFF	TGTGCCAGCAGCTTAGCAGGGGAGGCTGAAGCTTTCTTT
TRBD2	TRBV5-1	TRBJ2-1	.	CASSLPGLAGEQFF	TGCGCCAGCAGCTTACCGGGACTAGCGGGAGAGCAGTTCTTC
TRBD2	TRBV28	TRBJ2-7	.	CATRLAGANSYEQYF	TGTGCCACCCGACTAGCGGGAGCAAACTCCTACGAGCAGTACTTC
.	TRBV29-1	TRBJ1-2	.	CSVRDYGYTF	TGCAGCGTAAGAGACTATGGCTACACCTTC
.	TRBV19	TRBJ1-3	.	CASREKPSSGNTIYF	TGTGCCAGTAGGGAGAAACCGAGCTCTGGAAACACCATATATTTT
TRBD1	TRBV11-3	TRBJ1-1	.	CASSLSGQGGGTEAFF	TGTGCCAGCAGCTTATCGGGTCAGGGGGGAGGCACTGAAGCTTTCTTT
.	TRBV19	TRBJ2-7	.	CASSHPRASGEQYF	TGTGCCAGTAGTCACCCCCGGGCCTCAGGGGAGCAGTACTTC
.	TRBV27	TRBJ1-2	.	CASSLSAGNYYYGYTF	TGTGCCAGCAGTTTAAGTGCAGGGAACTACTACTATGGCTACACCTTC
.	TRBV11-3	TRBJ2-1	.	CATSRLDYYNEQFF	TGTGCCACCTCCCGGCTAGACTACTACAATGAGCAGTTCTTC
.	TRBV3-1/TRBV3-2	TRBJ2-2	.	CASSQVSGIPRNTGELFF	TGTGCCAGCAGCCAAGTGTCCGGGATTCCCCGAAACACCGGGGAGCTGTTTTTT
TRBD2	TRBV6-4	TRBJ2-1	.	CASSECAGGPPRRYNEQFF	TGTGCCAGCAGTGAATGTGCGGGAGGCCCGCCGCGGAGATACAATGAGCAGTTCTTC
TRBD2	TRBV7-2	TRBJ2-4	.	CASSLVPTSGAAKNIQYF	TGTGCCAGCAGCTTAGTCCCAACTAGCGGAGCAGCCAAAAACATTCAGTACTTC
TRBD1	TRBV24-1	TRBJ1-1	.	CATSDLGTGGNYKTFF	TGTGCCACCAGTGATCTGGGGACAGGGGGCAATTACAAAACTTTCTTT
TRBD1	TRBV11-2	TRBJ1-2	.	CASSLSGGTYGYTF	TGTGCCAGCAGCTTGTCAGGGGGAACTTATGGCTACACCTTC
TRBD2	TRBV28	TRBJ2-7	once	CASSLSLAGLYEQYF	TGTGCCAGCAGTTTATCACTAGCGGGGCTATACGAGCAGTACTTC
.	TRBV3-1/TRBV3-2	TRBJ2-5	.	CASSQVAEETQYF	TGTGCCAGCAGCCAAGTGGCCGAAGAGACCCAGTACTTC
.	TRBV30	TRBJ1-1	.	CARVLGTRNTEAFF	TGTGCCCGGGTTTTGGGCACCCGAAACACTGAAGCTTTCTTT
TRBD1	TRBV6-5	TRBJ2-7	.	CASSNRDRGYEQYF	TGTGCCAGCAGTAACCGGGACAGGGGCTACGAGCAGTACTTC
.	TRBV7-9	TRBJ1-3	.	CASSLSGAGNTIYF	TGTGCCAGCAGCTTATCAGGGGCTGGAAACACCATATATTTT
.	TRBV7-9	TRBJ1-5	.	CASSLQQQPQHF	TGTGCCAGCAGCTTACAACAACAGCCCCAGCATTTT
.	TRBV19	TRBJ2-1	.	CASSSRGAGNNEQFF	TGTGCCAGTAGTTCCCGGGGGGCAGGGAACAATGAGCAGTTCTTC
TRBD2	TRBV5-1	TRBJ2-7	.	CASSLDLAGTFSYEQYF	TGCGCCAGCAGCTTGGATTTAGCGGGAACGTTCTCCTACGAGCAGTACTTC
TRBD2	TRBV3-1/TRBV3-2	TRBJ2-5	.	CASSLLAGGGETQYF	TGTGCCAGCAGCTTACTAGCGGGAGGGGGGGAGACCCAGTACTTC
.	TRBV7-2	TRBJ1-2	.	CASSPRTGSGYTF	TGTGCCAGCAGCCCTCGCACGGGAAGTGGCTACACCTTC
.	TRBV27	TRBJ2-7	.	CASSQGRGSYEQYF	TGTGCCAGCAGTCAGGGCAGGGGCTCCTACGAGCAGTACTTC
TRBD1	TRBV5-1	TRBJ2-5	once	CASAGTGKETQYF	TGCGCCAGCGCCGGGACAGGGAAAGAGACCCAGTACTTC
.	TRBV25-1	TRBJ1-1	.	CASSDVQGMNTEAFF	TGTGCCAGCAGTGACGTTCAGGGGATGAACACTGAAGCTTTCTTT
.	TRBV4-3	TRBJ2-1	.	CASSQQIRGEQFF	TGCGCCAGCAGCCAACAAATCCGCGGTGAGCAGTTCTTC
.	TRBV6-5	TRBJ1-4	.	CASSSYRRTNEKLFF	TGTGCCAGCAGTTCATACCGGAGGACTAATGAAAAACTGTTTTTT
.	TRBV30	TRBJ1-2	.	CAWSNSYGYTF	TGTGCCTGGAGTAATAGCTATGGCTACACCTTC
.	TRBV5-8	TRBJ2-5	.	CASSTGGRETQYF	TGTGCCAGCAGCACCGGAGGTAGAGAGACCCAGTACTTC
TRBD1	TRBV3-1/TRBV3-2	TRBJ2-5	few	CASSRQGAETQYF	TGTGCCAGCAGCCGCCAGGGGGCTGAGACCCAGTACTTC
TRBD2	TRBV2	TRBJ2-7	.	CASSPPAGGASYEQYF	TGTGCCAGCAGTCCTCCTGCCGGGGGGGCATCGTACGAGCAGTACTTC
.	TRBV12-3/TRBV12-4	TRBJ1-1	many	CASSLGGRTEAFF	TGTGCCAGCAGTTTGGGGGGTAGGACTGAAGCTTTCTTT
TRBD2	TRBV3-1/TRBV3-2	TRBJ2-3	once	CASSTGTSGASTDTQYF	TGTGCCAGCAGCACCGGGACTAGCGGGGCCTCGACAGATACGCAGTATTTT
.	TRBV4-1	TRBJ1-2	.	CASSQDIAGSLGYTF	TGCGCCAGCAGCCAAGATATAGCAGGGTCATTGGGCTACACCTTC
TRBD1	TRBV24-1	TRBJ2-5	.	CATTITGGGETQYF	TGTGCCACCACCATCACAGGGGGCGGCGAGACCCAGTACTTC